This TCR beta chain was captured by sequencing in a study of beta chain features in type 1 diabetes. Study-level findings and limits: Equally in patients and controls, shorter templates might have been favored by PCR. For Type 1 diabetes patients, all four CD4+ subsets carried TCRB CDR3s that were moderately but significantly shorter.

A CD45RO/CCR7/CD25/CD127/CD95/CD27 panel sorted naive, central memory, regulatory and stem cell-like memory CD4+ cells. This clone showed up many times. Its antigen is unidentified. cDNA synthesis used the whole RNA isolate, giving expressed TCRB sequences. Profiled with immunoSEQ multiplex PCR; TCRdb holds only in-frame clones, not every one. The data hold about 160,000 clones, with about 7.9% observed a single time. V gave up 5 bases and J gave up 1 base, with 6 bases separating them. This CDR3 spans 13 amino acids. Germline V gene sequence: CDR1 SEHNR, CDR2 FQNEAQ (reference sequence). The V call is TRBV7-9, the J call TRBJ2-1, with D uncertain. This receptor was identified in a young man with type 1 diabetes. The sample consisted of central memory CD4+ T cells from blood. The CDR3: CASSQTSYNEQFF. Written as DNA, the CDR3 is TGTGCCAGCAGCCAGACTTCCTACAATGAGCAGTTCTTC.